This T cell receptor beta chain came from a study of CD8 T cells in ankylosing spondylitis. Study observations and caveats: What seemed typical of ankylosing spondylitis blood was a TCR beta motif built from roughly 8 highly homologous variants.

Germline CDR1 reads DFQATT; CDR2 reads SNEGSKA (reference sequence). Trimming pared 7 bases from V and 1 base from J, leaving 11 bases between. The CDR3 has 13 residues. This clonotype came up a few times. Its antigen is as yet unknown. TCRdb recomputed calls from the 5' RACE reads with MiXCR, one row per CDR3 protein. The data contain roughly 60,000 distinct CDR3 sequences, 6.2% of them singletons. Sequencing was done on a sample of synovial fluid, either unsorted or a sorted T cell fraction (not recorded which). The receptor was derived from a male donor with ankylosing spondylitis. This chain connects TRBV20-1 to TRBJ1-5; D unresolved. CDR3 region: CSGAGGSNQPQHF. For the CDR3, the DNA is TGCAGTGGGGCGGGCGGGAGCAATCAGCCCCAGCATTTT.